These 2 T cell receptor beta chains came from one sample sequenced in a study of breast tumors, draining lymph nodes, adjacent tissues. Via MiXCR, TCRdb re-called the multiplex PCR reads, giving one row per CDR3 protein. The top ten hold about 22% of the sample, which has some 25,000 distinct CDR3 sequences, roughly three quarters seen once. Source material: tumor-adjacent breast tissue. Receptor source: a female donor with breast cancer. Some clones in this sample may be carry-over from other donors' samples.

This sequence joins TRBV20-1 and TRBJ2-7; TRBD2 matches 10 bases. Unmatched junction bases numbered 9, after V lost 5 bases and J lost 5 bases. The CDR3 spans 14 residues. Germline CDR1 is DFQATT and CDR2 is SNEGSKA (reference sequence). The CDR3 protein is CSAQGASGSHEQYF. The CDR3 DNA reads TGCAGTGCTCAGGGGGCTAGCGGGAGTCACGAGCAGTACTTC.

The V call is TRBV4-1, the J call TRBJ2-1, with 7 bases that match TRBD2. In germline, CDR1 is MGHRA, CDR2 YSYEKL. The CDR3 spans 15 residues. Losses at the gene ends were 3 bases for V and 3 bases for J; bases not matched to a gene: 5. The CDR3 protein is CASSQPGTNYNEQFF. The CDR3 DNA reads TGCGCCAGCAGCCAGCCCGGGACTAACTACAATGAGCAGTTCTTC.